This T cell receptor beta chain was profiled in a study of blood T cells in healthy people across ages. Study-level background: With template switching, about one barcoded beta molecule was captured per two T cells.

A second PCR of 7 to 11 cycles used a sample-barcoded 5' primer and a J-beta primer mix. MiXCR was run by TCRdb on the 5' RACE reads, yielding one entry per CDR3 protein. This sample has about a million distinct CDR3 sequences, with around 54% found just once. Comments on this clonotype: Its specificity is not known.

Per sample, extraction of total RNA gave at least 5.5 micrograms in every case. The CDR3 loop spans 14 amino acids. With 2 bases removed from V and 8 bases from J, the gap between germline ends came to 13 bases. CDR1 is SEHNR and CDR2 is FQNEAQ in the germline V gene (reference sequence). Overall study results and limits: Age brought a roughly linear fall in TCR beta diversity measured per million T cells. TCR beta diversity was tightly associated with the proportion of naive T cells.

The receptor was isolated from a woman aged 55-75 years in good health. The chain employs TRBV7-9 and TRBJ2-4; perhaps TRBD2 as D (5 bases). The material sequenced was blood. CDR3 sequence: CASSLKRTEDIQYF. As DNA, the CDR3 is TGTGCCAGCAGCTTAAAGAGGACGGAGGACATTCAGTACTTC.